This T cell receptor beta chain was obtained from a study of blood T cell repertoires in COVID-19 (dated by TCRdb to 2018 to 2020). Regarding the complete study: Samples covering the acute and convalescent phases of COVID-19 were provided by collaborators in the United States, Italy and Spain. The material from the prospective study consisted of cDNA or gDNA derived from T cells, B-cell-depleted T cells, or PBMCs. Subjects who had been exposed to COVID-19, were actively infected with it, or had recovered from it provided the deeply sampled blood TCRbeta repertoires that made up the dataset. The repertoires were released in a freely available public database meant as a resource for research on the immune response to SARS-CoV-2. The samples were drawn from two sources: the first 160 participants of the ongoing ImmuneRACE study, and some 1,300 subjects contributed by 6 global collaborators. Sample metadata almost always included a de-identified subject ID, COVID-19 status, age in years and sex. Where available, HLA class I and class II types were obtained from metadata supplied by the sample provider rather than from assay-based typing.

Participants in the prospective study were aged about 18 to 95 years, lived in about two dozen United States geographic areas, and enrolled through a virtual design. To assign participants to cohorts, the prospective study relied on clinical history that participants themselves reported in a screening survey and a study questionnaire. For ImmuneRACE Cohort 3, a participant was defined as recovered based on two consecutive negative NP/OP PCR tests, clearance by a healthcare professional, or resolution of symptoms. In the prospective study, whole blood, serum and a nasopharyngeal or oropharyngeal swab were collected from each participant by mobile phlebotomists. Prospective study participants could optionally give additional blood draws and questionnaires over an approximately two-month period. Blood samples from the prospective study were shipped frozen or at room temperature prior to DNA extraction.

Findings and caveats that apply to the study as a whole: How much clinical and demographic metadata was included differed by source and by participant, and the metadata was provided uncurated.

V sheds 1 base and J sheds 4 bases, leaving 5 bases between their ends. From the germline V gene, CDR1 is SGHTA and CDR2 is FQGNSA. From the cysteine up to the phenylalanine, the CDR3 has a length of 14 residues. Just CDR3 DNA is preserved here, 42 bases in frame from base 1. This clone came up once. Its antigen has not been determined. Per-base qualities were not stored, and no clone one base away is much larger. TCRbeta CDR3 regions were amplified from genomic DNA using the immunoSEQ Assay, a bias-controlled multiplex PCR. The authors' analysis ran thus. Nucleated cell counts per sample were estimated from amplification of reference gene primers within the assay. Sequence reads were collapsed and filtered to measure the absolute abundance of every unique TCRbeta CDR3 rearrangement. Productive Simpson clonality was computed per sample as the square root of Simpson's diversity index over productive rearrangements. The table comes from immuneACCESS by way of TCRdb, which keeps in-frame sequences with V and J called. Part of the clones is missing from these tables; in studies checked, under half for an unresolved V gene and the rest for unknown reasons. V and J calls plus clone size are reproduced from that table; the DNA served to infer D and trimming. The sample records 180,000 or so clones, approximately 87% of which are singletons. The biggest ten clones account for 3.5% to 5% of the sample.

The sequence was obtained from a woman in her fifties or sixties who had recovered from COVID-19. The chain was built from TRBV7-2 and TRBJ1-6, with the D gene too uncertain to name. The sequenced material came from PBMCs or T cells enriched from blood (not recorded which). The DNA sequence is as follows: TGTGCCAGCAGCTTAGATCAATATAATTCACCCCTCCACTTT. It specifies CASSLDQYNSPLHF.